This TCR beta chain was sequenced in a study of vaccination effects on CD4 cells after COVID-19. The protocol was immunoSEQ multiplex PCR, while the TCRdb copy is restricted to in-frame clones and leaves out a portion. The profile covers tens of thousands of clones, with approximately 74% appearing a single time and approximately 1.5% taken by the ten largest. The CDR3 loop spans 17 amino acids. Trimming pared 4 bases from V and 7 bases from J, leaving 24 bases between. Germline V gene data show CDR1 as SGDLS and CDR2 as YYNGEE. Ahead of sequencing, the ViraFEST assay grew antigen-specific CD4+ T cells using viral peptide pools. Following 10 days of culture, CD4+ T cells were isolated. Prior SARS-CoV-2 infection was absent in the vaccine recipients, as shown by negative nucleocapsid antibodies. Broader study findings: Recruitment yielded few convalescent patients, and the study had no early post-infection timepoints.

Of note for this clone: Antigen specificity is unknown.

The origin of this receptor is a human donor who received a COVID-19 vaccine. This chain joins TRBV9 and TRBJ2-1, with D unresolved. Sequenced material: CD4+ T cells from PBMCs cultured with HCoV-229E spike peptides, taken before COVID-19 vaccination. Here the CDR3 reads CASSPRSMIYLTNEQFF. The CDR3 DNA sequence: TGTGCCAGCAGCCCGCGGTCCATGATTTATTTGACGAATGAGCAGTTCTTC.